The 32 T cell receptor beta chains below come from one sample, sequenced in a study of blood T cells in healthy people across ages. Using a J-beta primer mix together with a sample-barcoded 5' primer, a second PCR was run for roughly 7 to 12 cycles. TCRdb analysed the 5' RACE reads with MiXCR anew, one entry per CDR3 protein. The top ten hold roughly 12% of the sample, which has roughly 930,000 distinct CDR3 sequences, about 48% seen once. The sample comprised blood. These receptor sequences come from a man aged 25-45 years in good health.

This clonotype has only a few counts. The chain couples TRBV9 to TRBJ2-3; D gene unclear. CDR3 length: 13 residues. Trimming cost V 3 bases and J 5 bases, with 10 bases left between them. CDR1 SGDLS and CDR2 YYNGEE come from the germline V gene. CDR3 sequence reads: CASSANIGDTQYF. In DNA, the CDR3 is TGTGCCAGCAGCGCTAACATCGGAGATACGCAGTATTTT.

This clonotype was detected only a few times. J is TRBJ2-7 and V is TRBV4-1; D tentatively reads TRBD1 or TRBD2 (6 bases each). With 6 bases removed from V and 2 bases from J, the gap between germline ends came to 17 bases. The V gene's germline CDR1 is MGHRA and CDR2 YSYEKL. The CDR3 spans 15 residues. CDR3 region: CASSDDRTITYEQYF. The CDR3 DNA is TGCGCCAGCAGTGACGACAGGACTATCACCTACGAGCAGTACTTC.

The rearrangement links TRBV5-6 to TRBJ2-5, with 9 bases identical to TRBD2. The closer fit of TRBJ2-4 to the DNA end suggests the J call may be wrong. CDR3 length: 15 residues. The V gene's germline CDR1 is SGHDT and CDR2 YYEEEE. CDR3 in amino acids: CASSVLAGMGNIQYF. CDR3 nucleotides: TGTGCCAGCAGCGTACTAGCGGGCATGGGAAACATTCAGTACTTC.

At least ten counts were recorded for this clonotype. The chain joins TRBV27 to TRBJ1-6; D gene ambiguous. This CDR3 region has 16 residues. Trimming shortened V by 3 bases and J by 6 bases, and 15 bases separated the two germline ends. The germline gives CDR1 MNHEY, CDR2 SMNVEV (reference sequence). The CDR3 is CASSFGGGNVNSPLHF. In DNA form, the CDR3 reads TGTGCCAGCAGTTTTGGTGGAGGTAATGTTAATTCACCCCTCCACTTT.

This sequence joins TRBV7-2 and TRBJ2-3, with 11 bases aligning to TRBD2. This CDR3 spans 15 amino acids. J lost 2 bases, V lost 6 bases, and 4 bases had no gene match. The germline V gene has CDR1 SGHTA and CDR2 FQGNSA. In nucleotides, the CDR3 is TGTGCCAGCAGTACTAGCGGGGGAAACACAGATACGCAGTATTTT. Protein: CASSTSGGNTDTQYF.

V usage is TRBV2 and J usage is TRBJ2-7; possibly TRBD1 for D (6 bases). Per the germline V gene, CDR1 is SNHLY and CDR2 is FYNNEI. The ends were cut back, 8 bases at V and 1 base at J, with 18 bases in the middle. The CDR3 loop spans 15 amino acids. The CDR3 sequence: CASGQDSGVSYEQYF. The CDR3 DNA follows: TGTGCCAGCGGCCAGGACAGCGGAGTTTCCTACGAGCAGTACTTC.

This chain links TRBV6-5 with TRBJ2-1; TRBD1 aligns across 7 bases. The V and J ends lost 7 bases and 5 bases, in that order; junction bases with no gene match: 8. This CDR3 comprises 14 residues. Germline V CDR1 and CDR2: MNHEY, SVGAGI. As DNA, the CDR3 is TGTGCCAGCAAACCCGGACAGGCAAACAATGAGCAGTTCTTC. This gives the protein CASKPGQANNEQFF.

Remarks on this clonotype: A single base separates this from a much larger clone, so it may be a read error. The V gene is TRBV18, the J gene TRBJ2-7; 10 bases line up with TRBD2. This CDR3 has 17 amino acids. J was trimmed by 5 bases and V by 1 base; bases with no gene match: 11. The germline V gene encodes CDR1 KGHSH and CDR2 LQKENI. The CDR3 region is CASSPLELAGRPDEQYF. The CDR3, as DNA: TGTGCCAGCTCACCACTGGAACTAGCGGGACGCCCTGACGAGCAGTACTTC.

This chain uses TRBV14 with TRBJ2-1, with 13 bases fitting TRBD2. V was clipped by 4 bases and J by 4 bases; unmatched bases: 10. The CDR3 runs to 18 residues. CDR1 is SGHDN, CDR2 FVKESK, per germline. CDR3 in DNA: TGTGCCAGCAGCCCGAGACTAGCGGGGGGTCCCCGGTACAATGAGCAGTTCTTC. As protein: CASSPRLAGGPRYNEQFF.

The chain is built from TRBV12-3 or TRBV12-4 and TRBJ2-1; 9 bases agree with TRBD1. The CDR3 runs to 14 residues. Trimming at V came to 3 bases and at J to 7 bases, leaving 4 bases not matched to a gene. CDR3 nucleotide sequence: TGTGCCAGCAGTTTGCTCGGGACAGGGAATGAGCAGTTCTTC. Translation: CASSLLGTGNEQFF.

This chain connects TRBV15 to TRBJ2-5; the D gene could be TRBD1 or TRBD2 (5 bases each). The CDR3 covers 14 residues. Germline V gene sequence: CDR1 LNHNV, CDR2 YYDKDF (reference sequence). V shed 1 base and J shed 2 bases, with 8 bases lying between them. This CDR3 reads CATSRVRGQETQYF. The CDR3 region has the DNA TGTGCCACCAGCAGAGTGAGGGGTCAAGAGACCCAGTACTTC.

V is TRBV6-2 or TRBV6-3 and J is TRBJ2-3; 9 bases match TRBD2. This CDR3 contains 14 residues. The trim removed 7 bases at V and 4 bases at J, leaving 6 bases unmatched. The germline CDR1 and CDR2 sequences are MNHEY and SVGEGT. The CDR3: CASKGLAWADTQYF. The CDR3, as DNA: TGTGCCAGCAAGGGACTAGCCTGGGCAGATACGCAGTATTTT.

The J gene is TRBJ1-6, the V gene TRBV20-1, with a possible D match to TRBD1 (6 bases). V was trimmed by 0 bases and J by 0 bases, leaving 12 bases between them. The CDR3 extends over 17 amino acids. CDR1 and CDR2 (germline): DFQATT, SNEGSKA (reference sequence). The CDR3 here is CSAREGRGSSYNSPLHF. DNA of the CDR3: TGCAGTGCTAGAGAGGGGAGGGGGAGCTCCTATAATTCACCCCTCCACTTT.

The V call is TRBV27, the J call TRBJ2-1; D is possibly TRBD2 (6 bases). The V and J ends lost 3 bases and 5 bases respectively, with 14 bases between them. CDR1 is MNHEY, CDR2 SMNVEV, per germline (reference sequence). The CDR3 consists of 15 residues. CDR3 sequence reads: CASSLIWTTHNEQFF. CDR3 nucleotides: TGTGCCAGCAGTTTGATCTGGACTACGCACAATGAGCAGTTCTTC.

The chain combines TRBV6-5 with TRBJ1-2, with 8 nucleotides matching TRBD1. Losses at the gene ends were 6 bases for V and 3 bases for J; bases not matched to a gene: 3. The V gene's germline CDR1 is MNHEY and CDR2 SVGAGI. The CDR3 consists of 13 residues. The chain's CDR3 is CASRTDRDYGYTF. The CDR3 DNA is TGTGCCAGCAGAACGGACAGGGACTATGGCTACACCTTC.

The CDR3 sequence is CASSESEGEDGFF. CDR3 DNA sequence: TGCGCCAGCAGCGAGAGTGAGGGAGAGGACGGGTTCTTC. The gene calls are TRBV5-1 and TRBJ2-1; a weak D match, TRBD2 (5 bases). Per the germline V gene, CDR1 is SGHRS and CDR2 is YFSETQ. The CDR3 totals 13 residues. The germline V and J ends were trimmed by 4 bases and 15 bases, with 20 bases remaining between them. Full variable domain (rest looked up from reference TRBV5-1 and TRBJ2-1): KAGVTQTPRYLIKTRGQQVTLSCSPISGHRSVSWYQQTPGQGLQFLFEYFSETQRNKGNFPGRFSGRQFSNSRSEMNVSTLELGDSALYLCASSESEGEDGFFGPGTRLTVL.

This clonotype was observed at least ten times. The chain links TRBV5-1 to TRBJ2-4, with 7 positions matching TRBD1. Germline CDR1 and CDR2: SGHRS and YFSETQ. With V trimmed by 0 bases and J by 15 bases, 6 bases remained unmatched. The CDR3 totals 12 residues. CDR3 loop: CASSLEGQNPYF. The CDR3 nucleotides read TGCGCCAGCAGCTTGGAGGGACAGAATCCGTACTTC.

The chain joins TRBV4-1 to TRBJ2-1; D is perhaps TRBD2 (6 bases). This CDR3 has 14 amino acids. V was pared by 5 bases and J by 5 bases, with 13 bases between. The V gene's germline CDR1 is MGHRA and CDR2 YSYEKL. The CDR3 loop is CASSVPGLNNEQFF. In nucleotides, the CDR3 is TGCGCCAGCAGCGTTCCGGGACTGAACAATGAGCAGTTCTTC.

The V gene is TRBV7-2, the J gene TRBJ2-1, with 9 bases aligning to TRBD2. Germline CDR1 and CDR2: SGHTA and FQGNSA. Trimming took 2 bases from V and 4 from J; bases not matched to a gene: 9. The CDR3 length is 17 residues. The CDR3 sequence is CASSLRSGGRAYNEQFF. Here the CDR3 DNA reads TGTGCCAGCAGCTTAAGGAGCGGGGGGCGTGCTTACAATGAGCAGTTCTTC.

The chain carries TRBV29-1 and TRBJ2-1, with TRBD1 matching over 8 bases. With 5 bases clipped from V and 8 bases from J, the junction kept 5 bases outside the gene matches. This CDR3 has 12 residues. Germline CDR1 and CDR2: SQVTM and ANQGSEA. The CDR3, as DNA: TGCAGCGTTTCAGGGGGCGAGGATGAGCAGTTCTTC. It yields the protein CSVSGGEDEQFF.

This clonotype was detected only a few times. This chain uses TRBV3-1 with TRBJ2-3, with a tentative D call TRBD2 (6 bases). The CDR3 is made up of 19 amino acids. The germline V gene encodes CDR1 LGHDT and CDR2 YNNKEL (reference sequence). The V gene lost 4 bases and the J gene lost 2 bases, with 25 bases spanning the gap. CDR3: CASSRNFLSGYRDTDTQYF. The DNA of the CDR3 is TGTGCCAGCAGCCGGAATTTCCTTAGCGGATACAGAGACACAGATACGCAGTATTTT.

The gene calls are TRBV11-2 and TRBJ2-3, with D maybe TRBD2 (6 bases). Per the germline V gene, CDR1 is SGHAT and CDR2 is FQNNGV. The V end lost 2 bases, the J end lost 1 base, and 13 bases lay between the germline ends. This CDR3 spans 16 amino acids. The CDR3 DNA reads TGTGCCAGCAGCTTAATCGCCCCGGGGGGCACAGATACGCAGTATTTT. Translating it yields CASSLIAPGGTDTQYF. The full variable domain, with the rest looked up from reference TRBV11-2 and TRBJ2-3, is EAGVAQSPRYKIIEKRQSVAFWCNPISGHATLYWYQQILGQGPKLLIQFQNNGVVDDSQLPKDRFSAERLKGVDSTLKIQPAKLEDSAVYLCASSLIAPGGTDTQYFGPGTRLTVL.

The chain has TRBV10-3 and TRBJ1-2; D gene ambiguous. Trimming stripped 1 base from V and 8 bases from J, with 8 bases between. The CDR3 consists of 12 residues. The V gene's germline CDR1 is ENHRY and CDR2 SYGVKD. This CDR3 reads CAISELSGGYTF. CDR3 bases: TGTGCCATCAGTGAGTTGTCTGGGGGCTACACCTTC.

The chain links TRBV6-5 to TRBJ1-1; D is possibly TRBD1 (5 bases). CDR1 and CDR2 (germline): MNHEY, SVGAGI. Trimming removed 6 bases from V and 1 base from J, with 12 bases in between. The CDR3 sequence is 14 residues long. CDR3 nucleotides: TGTGCCAGCAGGGGCAGGGTTTCGAACACTGAAGCTTTCTTT. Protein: CASRGRVSNTEAFF.

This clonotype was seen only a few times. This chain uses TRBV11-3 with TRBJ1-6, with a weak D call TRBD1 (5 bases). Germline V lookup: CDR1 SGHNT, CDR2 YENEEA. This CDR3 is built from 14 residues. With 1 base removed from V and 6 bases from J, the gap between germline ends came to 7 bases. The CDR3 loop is CASSLVGVNSPLHF. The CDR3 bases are TGTGCCAGCAGCTTAGTGGGGGTTAATTCACCCCTCCACTTT.

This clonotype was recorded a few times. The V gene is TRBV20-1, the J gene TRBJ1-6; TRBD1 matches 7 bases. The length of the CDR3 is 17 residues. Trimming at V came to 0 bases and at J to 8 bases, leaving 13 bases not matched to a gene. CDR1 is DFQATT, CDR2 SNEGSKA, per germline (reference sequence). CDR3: CSARDPFLTGLDSPLHF. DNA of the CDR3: TGCAGTGCTAGAGATCCCTTCCTGACAGGGCTGGATTCACCCCTCCACTTT.

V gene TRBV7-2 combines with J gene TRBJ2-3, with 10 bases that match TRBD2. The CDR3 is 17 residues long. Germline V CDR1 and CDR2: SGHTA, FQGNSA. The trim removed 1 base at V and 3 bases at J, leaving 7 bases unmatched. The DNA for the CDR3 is TGTGCCAGCAGCTTAGTTCTATTAGCGGGGGGAACAGATACGCAGTATTTT. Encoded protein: CASSLVLLAGGTDTQYF.

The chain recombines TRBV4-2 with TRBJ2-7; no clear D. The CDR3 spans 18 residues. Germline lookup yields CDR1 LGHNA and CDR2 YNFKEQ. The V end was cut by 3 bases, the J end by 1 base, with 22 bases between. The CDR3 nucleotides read TGTGCCAGCAGCCAGGACCTCGGTGGCCGGCTAATATCCTACGAGCAGTACTTC. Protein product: CASSQDLGGRLISYEQYF.

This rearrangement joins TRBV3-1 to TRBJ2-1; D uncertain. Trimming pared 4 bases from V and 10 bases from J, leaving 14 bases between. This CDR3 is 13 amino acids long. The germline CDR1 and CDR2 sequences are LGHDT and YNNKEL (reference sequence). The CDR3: CASSRVVFGEQFF. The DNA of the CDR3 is TGTGCCAGCAGCCGAGTAGTGTTTGGCGAGCAGTTCTTC.

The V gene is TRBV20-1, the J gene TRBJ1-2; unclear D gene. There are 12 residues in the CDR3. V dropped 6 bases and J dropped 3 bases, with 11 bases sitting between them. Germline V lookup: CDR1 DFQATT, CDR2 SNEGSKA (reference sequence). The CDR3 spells CSANPGYYGYTF. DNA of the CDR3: TGCAGTGCAAATCCGGGGTACTATGGCTACACCTTC.

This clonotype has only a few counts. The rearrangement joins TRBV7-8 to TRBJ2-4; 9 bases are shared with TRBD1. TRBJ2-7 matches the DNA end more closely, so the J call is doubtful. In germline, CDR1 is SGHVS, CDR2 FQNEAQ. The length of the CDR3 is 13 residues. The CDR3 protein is CASRRQGGYEQYF. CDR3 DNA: TGTGCCAGCAGGAGACAGGGGGGCTACGAGCAGTACTTC.

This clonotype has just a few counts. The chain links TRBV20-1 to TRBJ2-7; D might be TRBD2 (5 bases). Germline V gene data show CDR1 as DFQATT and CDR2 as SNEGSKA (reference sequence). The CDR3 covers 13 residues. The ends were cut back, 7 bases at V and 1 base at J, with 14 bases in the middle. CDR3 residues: CSVVTSLSYEQYF. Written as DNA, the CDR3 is TGCAGTGTCGTTACTAGTTTGTCCTACGAGCAGTACTTC.